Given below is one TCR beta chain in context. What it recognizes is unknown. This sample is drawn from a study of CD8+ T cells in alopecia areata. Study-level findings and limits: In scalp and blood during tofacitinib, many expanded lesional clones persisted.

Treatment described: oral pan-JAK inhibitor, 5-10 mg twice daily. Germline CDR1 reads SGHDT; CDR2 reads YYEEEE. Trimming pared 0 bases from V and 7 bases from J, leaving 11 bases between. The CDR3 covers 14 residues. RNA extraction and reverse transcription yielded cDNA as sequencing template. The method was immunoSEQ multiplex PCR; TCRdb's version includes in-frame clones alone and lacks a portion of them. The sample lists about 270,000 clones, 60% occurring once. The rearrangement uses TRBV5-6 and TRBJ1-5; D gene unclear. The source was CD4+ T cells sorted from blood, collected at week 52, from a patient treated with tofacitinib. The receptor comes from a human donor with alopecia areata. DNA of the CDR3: TGTGCCAGCAGCTTGGTAACAGTTGGACAGCCCCAGCATTTT. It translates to CASSLVTVGQPQHF.